Listed below are T cell receptor beta chains from one sample, sequenced in a study of tissue T cells after allogeneic stem cell transplantation. Clones were sequenced by immunoSEQ multiplex PCR, and TCRdb holds only the in-frame ones, with some missing. In the table there are 5,000 to 6,500 clones, roughly 69% of which are singletons. The sample consisted of tissue from the stomach, taken at autopsy. These receptors all come from a woman aged 18 to 55 with breast cancer. CDR3s include the opening cysteine and the closing phenylalanine or tryptophan. A D gene is named only where the DNA matches it firmly. A clone size is listed for some rows: how often the clone was seen (once, few, many), or a class if it is expanded.

>TRBJ1-2|NA|TRBV5-1|NA
CASSLTEVANGYTF
TGCGCCAGCAGCTTGACAGAGGTAGCTAATGGCTACACCTTC
>TRBJ1-5|NA|TRBV15|few
CATSRDRGSGGNQPQHF
TGTGCCACCAGCAGAGATAGGGGGAGTGGGGGTAATCAGCCCCAGCATTTT
>TRBJ1-4|TRBD1|TRBV6-1|medium-sized
CASSEKEGQGNEKLFF
TGTGCCAGCAGTGAAAAAGAGGGACAGGGCAATGAAAAACTGTTTTTT
>TRBJ2-3|NA|TRBV9|large
CASSVDSGDTQYF
TGTGCCAGCAGCGTAGATTCCGGGGATACGCAGTATTTT
>TRBJ2-3|TRBD2|TRBV5-1|NA
CASSSGLAGAGTQYF
TGCGCCAGCAGCTCGGGACTAGCGGGGGCAGGGACGCAGTATTTT
>TRBJ2-7|NA|TRBV6-2/TRBV6-3|few
CASSYSGPQLEQYF
TGTGCCAGCAGTTACTCGGGCCCGCAGTTGGAGCAGTACTTC
>TRBJ1-1|NA|TRBV7-2|NA
CASSPQHGRSTEAFF
TGTGCCAGCAGCCCTCAGCACGGGCGAAGCACTGAAGCTTTCTTT
>TRBJ2-1|NA|TRBV7-3|NA
CASSLYPNSRDGLYYSNEQFF
TGTGCCAGCAGCTTATACCCGAATTCCCGGGACGGCTTATACTACTCCAATGAGCAGTTCTTC
>TRBJ1-3|TRBD1|TRBV30|NA
CAWSPTGGRGNTIYF
TGTGCCTGGAGTCCGACAGGGGGCAGGGGAAACACCATATATTTT
>TRBJ2-6|NA|TRBV6-4|few
CASSADGGPPNVLTF
TGTGCCAGCAGCGCGGACGGAGGCCCCCCCAACGTCCTGACTTTC
>TRBJ2-7|NA|TRBV20-1|few
CSASSHRAYEQYF
TGCAGTGCTAGTAGCCACAGAGCCTACGAGCAGTACTTC
>TRBJ2-3|TRBD2|TRBV6-6|NA
CASSRYPGLASDTQYF
TGTGCCAGCAGCCGATATCCGGGACTAGCCTCAGATACGCAGTATTTT
>TRBJ1-4|NA|TRBV28|medium-sized
CASSLDSFNEKLFF
TGTGCCAGCAGTTTGGACAGCTTTAATGAAAAACTGTTTTTT
>TRBJ2-3|NA|TRBV19|medium-sized
CASSIDPQIATTQYF
TGTGCCAGTAGTATAGACCCCCAAATAGCGACTACGCAGTATTTT
>TRBJ2-1|NA|TRBV6-2/TRBV6-3|NA
CASSYSTGTYEQFF
TGTGCCAGCAGTTACTCGACTGGAACATACGAGCAGTTCTTC
>TRBJ1-1|NA|TRBV27|NA
CASTGQPNTEAFF
TGTGCCAGCACTGGACAGCCGAACACTGAAGCTTTCTTT
>TRBJ1-4|TRBD1|TRBV30|few
CAWGSGTGFGKLFF
TGTGCCTGGGGATCCGGGACAGGGTTTGGAAAACTGTTTTTT
>TRBJ1-2|NA|TRBV19|few
CASSIGPRVDGYTF
TGTGCCAGTAGTATTGGTCCCAGGGTGGATGGCTACACCTTC
>TRBJ2-1|TRBD2|TRBV7-2|NA
CASSEGLAGVNEQFF
TGTGCCAGCAGCGAGGGACTAGCGGGAGTTAATGAGCAGTTCTTC
>TRBJ2-1|TRBD2|TRBV5-6|NA
CASSSGLARSNEQFF
TGTGCCAGCAGCTCGGGACTAGCGAGATCCAATGAGCAGTTCTTC
>TRBJ1-1|TRBD1|TRBV7-2|once
CASSFGQGLNTEAFF
TGTGCCAGCAGCTTCGGACAGGGCCTGAACACTGAAGCTTTCTTT
>TRBJ2-1|NA|TRBV20-1|few
CSARDRRAQFF
TGCAGTGCTAGAGATCGGCGGGCGCAGTTCTTC
>TRBJ2-3|TRBD1|TRBV30|NA
CAWAWTGRDTQYF
TGTGCCTGGGCCTGGACAGGGCGGGATACGCAGTATTTT
>TRBJ2-1|NA|TRBV4-1|NA
CASSQDPDLIPNEQFF
TGCGCCAGCAGCCAGGACCCGGACCTAATCCCTAATGAGCAGTTCTTC
>TRBJ2-1|NA|TRBV7-9|NA
CIVAAYNEQFF
TGTATTGTGGCGGCCTACAATGAGCAGTTCTTC
>TRBJ2-7|TRBD1|TRBV6-2/TRBV6-3|NA
CASSPRLDRGVWEQYF
TGTGCCAGCAGCCCTAGACTAGACAGGGGGGTCTGGGAGCAGTACTTC
>TRBJ2-3|TRBD2|TRBV6-2/TRBV6-3|NA
CASGPGGGRADTQYF
TGTGCCAGCGGCCCCGGGGGGGGGCGCGCAGATACGCAGTATTTT
>TRBJ1-2|NA|TRBV6-6|NA
CASTVTGGNNYGYTF
TGTGCCAGCACCGTGACGGGTGGAAATAACTATGGCTACACCTTC
>TRBJ2-3|NA|TRBV2|once
CASSVAGTDTQYF
TGTGCCAGCAGTGTGGCCGGCACAGATACGCAGTATTTT
>TRBJ1-2|NA|TRBV29-1|NA
CSVEKVSLSYTF
TGCAGCGTTGAAAAGGTTTCTCTAAGCTACACCTTC
>TRBJ1-2|NA|TRBV6-1|NA
CASSEQAGGGYGYTF
TGTGCCAGCAGTGAACAAGCTGGGGGAGGCTATGGCTACACCTTC
>TRBJ2-7|NA|TRBV7-8|NA
CASSHGSYEQYF
TGTGCCAGCAGCCACGGATCCTACGAGCAGTACTTC
>TRBJ2-1|TRBD2|TRBV5-1|NA
CASSLAVSGRANEQFF
TGCGCCAGCAGCTTGGCGGTTAGCGGGAGGGCCAATGAGCAGTTCTTC
>TRBJ2-2|NA|TRBV5-6|once
CASSPDYTGELFF
TGTGCCAGCAGCCCCGATTACACCGGGGAGCTGTTTTTT
>TRBJ2-5|NA|TRBV12-5|NA
CASGTDLGGETQYF
TGTGCTAGTGGTACGGACCTGGGGGGAGAGACCCAGTACTTC
>TRBJ2-4|NA|TRBV20-1|NA
CSARPGVMEYF
TGCAGTGCTAGACCAGGGGTCATGGAGTACTTC
>TRBJ2-6|NA|TRBV6-1|NA
CASSDASSGANVLTF
TGTGCCAGCAGTGATGCTAGCTCTGGGGCCAACGTCCTGACTTTC
>TRBJ1-5|NA|TRBV27|NA
CASRGPTYNQPQHF
TGTGCCAGCAGGGGGCCAACCTACAATCAGCCCCAGCATTTT
>TRBJ2-1|NA|TRBV24-1|NA
CATSDLKGEAGEQFF
TGTGCCACCAGTGATTTGAAGGGGGAGGCCGGTGAGCAGTTCTTC
>TRBJ2-1|NA|TRBV4-3|medium-sized
CASSQVIGDLGEQFF
TGCGCCAGCAGCCAAGTAATTGGCGACCTGGGGGAGCAGTTCTTC
>TRBJ2-3|NA|TRBV14|NA
CASSPTGKGDTQYF
TGTGCCAGCAGCCCGACAGGAAAAGGAGATACGCAGTATTTT
>TRBJ2-3|TRBD2|TRBV4-2|NA
CASSQYNHAGTSGRDSDTQYF
TGTGCCAGCAGCCAGTACAACCACGCCGGGACTAGCGGGAGAGATTCAGATACGCAGTATTTT
>TRBJ2-6|NA|TRBV7-6|NA
CASSPQGQGANVLTF
TGTGCCAGCAGTCCTCAGGGACAAGGGGCCAACGTCCTGACTTTC
>TRBJ2-5|NA|TRBV6-5|NA
CASAGGWTGVETQYF
TGTGCCAGCGCGGGGGGTTGGACAGGCGTAGAGACCCAGTACTTC
>TRBJ1-6|TRBD1|TRBV7-9|few
CASSPQGGNSPLHF
TGTGCCAGCAGCCCCCAGGGGGGGAATTCACCCCTCCACTTT
>TRBJ2-6|TRBD1|TRBV5-1|NA
CASSTGQGASVLTF
TGCGCCAGCAGCACCGGACAGGGGGCGTCCGTCCTGACTTTC
>TRBJ1-2|NA|TRBV12-5|few
CASGLPINDVWDYGYTF
TGTGCTAGTGGCCTCCCCATTAACGACGTATGGGACTATGGCTACACCTTC
>TRBJ2-3|NA|TRBV6-4|NA
CASRAPDWCTDTQYF
TGTGCCAGCAGGGCACCCGATTGGTGCACAGATACGCAGTATTTT
>TRBJ1-2|NA|TRBV14|once
CASSHTSGHLSNYGYTF
TGTGCCAGCAGCCATACCTCGGGACATCTGTCTAACTATGGCTACACCTTC
>TRBJ2-7|NA|TRBV30|NA
CACGSMSYEQYF
TGTGCCTGCGGGAGTATGTCCTACGAGCAGTACTTC
>TRBJ1-1|NA|TRBV7-9|few
CASSFSGGPNTEAFF
TGTGCCAGCAGCTTTTCTGGGGGTCCGAACACTGAAGCTTTCTTT
>TRBJ2-5|TRBD1|TRBV5-4|NA
CASSTGQGAGETQYF
TGTGCCAGCAGCACGGGACAGGGGGCGGGAGAGACCCAGTACTTC